A selection of T cell receptor beta chains follows, all from one sample in a study of T cells in Graves' hyperthyroidism and ophthalmopathy. TCRdb called the multiplex PCR reads again in MiXCR, with one record for every CDR3 protein. The repertoire holds some 800,000 distinct CDR3 sequences, with 38% as singletons. The sequenced sample was blood. These receptors came from a man in his late teens or twenties with Graves' hyperthyroidism. The CDR3 runs from the conserved cysteine through the conserved F or W. D genes are given only for firm matches. Where a row states a size, it is once, few, many or the class of an expanded clone; other rows omit it.

V: TRBV12-3/TRBV12-4; D: NA; size: few; J: TRBJ1-4; DNA: TGTGCCAGCAACTTAGACTATCGCCCTGAAAAACTGTTTTTT; CDR3: CASNLDYRPEKLFF
V: TRBV10-3; D: NA; size: few; J: TRBJ2-3; DNA: TGTGCCATCAGTGAAGAAGAGCACCCAGATACGCAGTATTTT; CDR3: CAISEEEHPDTQYF
V: TRBV2; D: TRBD2; size: NA; J: TRBJ2-7; DNA: TGTGCCAGCAGTGGGGAAAAAGCTAGCGGGAGGTCCCCCTACGAGCAGTACTTC; CDR3: CASSGEKASGRSPYEQYF
V: TRBV7-2; D: NA; size: many; J: TRBJ2-5; DNA: TGTGCCAGCAGCCCGCCCGGGTGGCGAGAAGAGACCCAGTACTTC; CDR3: CASSPPGWREETQYF
V: TRBV10-3; D: NA; size: NA; J: TRBJ2-7; DNA: TGTGCCAGCAGTGAGGCAGGGGATACCTACGAGCAGTACTTC; CDR3: CASSEAGDTYEQYF
V: TRBV4-1; D: NA; size: once; J: TRBJ2-2; DNA: TGTGCCAGCAGCCAAGAGGGGCCCAGGGCCAACACCGGGGAGCTGTTTTTT; CDR3: CASSQEGPRANTGELFF
V: TRBV9; D: TRBD2; size: few; J: TRBJ2-2; DNA: TGTGCCAGCAGCGTAGCCCCGGGGGGTAACACCGGGGAGCTGTTTTTT; CDR3: CASSVAPGGNTGELFF
V: TRBV7-9; D: NA; size: many; J: TRBJ2-7; DNA: TGTGCCATCTCCGTACGCAGCCAGGTGGGGTACGAGCAGTACTTC; CDR3: CAISVRSQVGYEQYF
V: TRBV5-1; D: TRBD1; size: NA; J: TRBJ1-1; DNA: TGCGCCAGCAGCTTGGGGACAGGGGCCGTGAACACTGAAGCTTTCTTT; CDR3: CASSLGTGAVNTEAFF
V: TRBV29-1; D: TRBD1; size: many; J: TRBJ2-5; DNA: TGCAGCGTTGAAGATGGGGACAGCCAAGAGACCCAGTACTTC; CDR3: CSVEDGDSQETQYF
V: TRBV5-1; D: TRBD1; size: few; J: TRBJ2-7; DNA: TGCGCCAGCAGCTTCGGTACAGGGGGTTTCGAGCAGTACTTC; CDR3: CASSFGTGGFEQYF
V: TRBV15; D: TRBD1; size: NA; J: TRBJ1-5; DNA: TGTGCCACCAGCAGTGCTGACAGGGGCAATCAGCCCCAGCATTTT; CDR3: CATSSADRGNQPQHF
V: TRBV29-1; D: TRBD1; size: many; J: TRBJ2-5; DNA: TGCAGCGCTGCCGGGACAGGAGATTGGGAGACCCAGTACTTC; CDR3: CSAAGTGDWETQYF
V: TRBV20-1; D: TRBD2; size: NA; J: TRBJ2-7; DNA: TGCAGTGCCAGCAATACCGGGACTAGCAACTTCGAGCAGTACTTC; CDR3: CSASNTGTSNFEQYF
V: TRBV12-3/TRBV12-4; D: NA; size: NA; J: TRBJ1-2; DNA: TGTGCCAGCACGGGCGGGGCTAACTATGACTACACCTTC; CDR3: CASTGGANYDYTF
V: TRBV13; D: TRBD1; size: few; J: TRBJ2-7; DNA: TGTGCCAGCAGCTCGTCCGGGACAGTTGGCTACGAGCAGTACTTC; CDR3: CASSSSGTVGYEQYF
V: TRBV2; D: TRBD2; size: many; J: TRBJ2-5; DNA: TGTGCCAGCAGTCTTTGGACTAGCGGGGAAGAGACCCAGTACTTC; CDR3: CASSLWTSGEETQYF
V: TRBV20-1; D: NA; size: once; J: TRBJ2-2; DNA: NA; CDR3: CSAPTWTASCFF
V: TRBV28; D: NA; size: NA; J: TRBJ1-1; DNA: TGTGCCAGCAGTCTAGCAGGGGAAGTCACTGAAGCTTTCTTT; CDR3: CASSLAGEVTEAFF
V: TRBV9; D: NA; size: once; J: TRBJ1-1; DNA: TGTGCCAGCAGCCAAGGAGACTCCTCCGGGGAAGCTTTCTTT; CDR3: CASSQGDSSGEAFF
V: TRBV7-6; D: NA; size: NA; J: TRBJ2-2; DNA: TGTGCCAGCCTTTTAGGGGTCACCGGGGAGCTGTTTTTT; CDR3: CASLLGVTGELFF
V: TRBV12-3/TRBV12-4; D: TRBD1; size: NA; J: TRBJ2-6; DNA: TGTGCCAGCAGTTCCGACCGGGACAGCATCTCTGGGGCCAACGTCCTGACTTTC; CDR3: CASSSDRDSISGANVLTF
V: TRBV5-1; D: TRBD1; size: NA; J: TRBJ1-2; DNA: TGCGCCAGCGGACCGGGACAGGAGAAACGGGGCTACACCTTC; CDR3: CASGPGQEKRGYTF
V: TRBV9; D: NA; size: NA; J: TRBJ1-6; DNA: TGTGCCAGCAGCGTAGAGGGGCCCCGTATGGTGTCACCCCTCCACTTT; CDR3: CASSVEGPRMVSPLHF
V: TRBV20-1; D: NA; size: NA; J: TRBJ1-3; DNA: TGCAGTGCTAGAGAGGCGAACACCATATATTTT; CDR3: CSAREANTIYF
V: TRBV28; D: TRBD2; size: NA; J: TRBJ2-7; DNA: TGTGCCAGCAGTTGGACTAGCGCAGGCGAGCAGTACTTC; CDR3: CASSWTSAGEQYF
V: TRBV29-1; D: NA; size: many; J: TRBJ1-3; DNA: TGCAGCGCCAAGGGCTCTGGAAACACCATATATTTT; CDR3: CSAKGSGNTIYF
V: TRBV7-9; D: NA; size: NA; J: TRBJ1-1; DNA: TGTGCCAGCAGCCGGGCCCTCACTGGGGCTTTCTTT; CDR3: CASSRALTGAFF
V: TRBV9; D: TRBD2; size: NA; J: TRBJ2-2; DNA: TGTGCCAGCAGCCGCGGCCGACTAGCGGGGACTACCGGGGAGCTGTTTTTT; CDR3: CASSRGRLAGTTGELFF
V: TRBV12-3/TRBV12-4; D: NA; size: few; J: TRBJ1-1; DNA: TGTGCCAGCAGTTTCCGGGATCTGAACACTGAAGCTTTCTTT; CDR3: CASSFRDLNTEAFF
V: TRBV5-1; D: NA; size: NA; J: TRBJ1-2; DNA: TGCGCCAGCAGCTTGGACAGGGCATCGGCAAGCTACACCTTC; CDR3: CASSLDRASASYTF
V: TRBV7-9; D: NA; size: many; J: TRBJ1-1; DNA: TGTGCCAGCAGCTTAGGGGGGGCGAACACTGAAGCTTTCTTT; CDR3: CASSLGGANTEAFF
V: TRBV20-1; D: NA; size: NA; J: TRBJ1-1; DNA: TGCAGTGCTACCCAGGGGACTGGAGACACTGAAGCTTTCTTT; CDR3: CSATQGTGDTEAFF
V: TRBV7-3; D: NA; size: NA; J: TRBJ2-5; DNA: TGTGCCAGCAGCCTAATGAGTAGCAGGGAGACCCAGTACTTC; CDR3: CASSLMSSRETQYF
V: TRBV12-3/TRBV12-4; D: NA; size: few; J: TRBJ1-6; DNA: TGTGCCAGCAGTTTCACGCAGGAGATTAATTCACCCCTCCACTTT; CDR3: CASSFTQEINSPLHF
V: TRBV10-3; D: TRBD1; size: NA; J: TRBJ1-1; DNA: TGTGCCATCAGTGACTCGGACAGGGGGGAGACTGAAGCTTTCTTT; CDR3: CAISDSDRGETEAFF